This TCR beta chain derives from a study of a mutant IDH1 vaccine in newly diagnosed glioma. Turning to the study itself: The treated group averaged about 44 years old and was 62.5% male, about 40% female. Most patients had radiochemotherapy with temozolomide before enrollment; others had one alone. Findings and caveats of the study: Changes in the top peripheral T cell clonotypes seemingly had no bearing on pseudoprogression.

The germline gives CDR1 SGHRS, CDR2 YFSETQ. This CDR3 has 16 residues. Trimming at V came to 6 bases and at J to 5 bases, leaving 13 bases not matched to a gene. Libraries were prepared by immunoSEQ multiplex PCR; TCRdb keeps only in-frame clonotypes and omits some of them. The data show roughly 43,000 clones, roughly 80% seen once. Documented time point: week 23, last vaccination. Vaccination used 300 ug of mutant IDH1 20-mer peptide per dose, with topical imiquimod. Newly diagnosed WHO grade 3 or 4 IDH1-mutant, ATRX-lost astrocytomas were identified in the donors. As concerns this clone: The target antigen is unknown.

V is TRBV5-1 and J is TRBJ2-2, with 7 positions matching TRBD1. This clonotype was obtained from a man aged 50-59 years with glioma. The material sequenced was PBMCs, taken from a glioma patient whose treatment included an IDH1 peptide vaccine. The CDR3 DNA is TGCGCCAGCACCCACTCGACAGGGACGGTTACCGGGGAGCTGTTTTTT. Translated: CASTHSTGTVTGELFF.